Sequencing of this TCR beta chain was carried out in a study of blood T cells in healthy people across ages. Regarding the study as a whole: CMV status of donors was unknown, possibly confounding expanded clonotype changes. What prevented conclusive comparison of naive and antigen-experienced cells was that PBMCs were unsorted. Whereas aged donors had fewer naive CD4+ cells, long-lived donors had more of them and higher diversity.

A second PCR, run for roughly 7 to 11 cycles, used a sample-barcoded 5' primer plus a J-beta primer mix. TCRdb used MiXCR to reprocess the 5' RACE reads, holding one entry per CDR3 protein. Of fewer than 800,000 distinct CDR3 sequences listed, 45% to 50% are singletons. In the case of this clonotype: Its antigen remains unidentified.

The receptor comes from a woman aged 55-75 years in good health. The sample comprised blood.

The CDR3 sequence: CSAFSGQETQYF. DNA of the CDR3: TGCAGCGCCTTTAGCGGGCAAGAGACCCAGTACTTC. The V and J genes are TRBV29-1 and TRBJ2-5, with 7 bases that match TRBD2. J gave up 2 bases and V 7 bases, and 4 bases lay outside the gene matches. CDR1 is SQVTM, CDR2 ANQGSEA, per germline. The CDR3 is 12 amino acids.